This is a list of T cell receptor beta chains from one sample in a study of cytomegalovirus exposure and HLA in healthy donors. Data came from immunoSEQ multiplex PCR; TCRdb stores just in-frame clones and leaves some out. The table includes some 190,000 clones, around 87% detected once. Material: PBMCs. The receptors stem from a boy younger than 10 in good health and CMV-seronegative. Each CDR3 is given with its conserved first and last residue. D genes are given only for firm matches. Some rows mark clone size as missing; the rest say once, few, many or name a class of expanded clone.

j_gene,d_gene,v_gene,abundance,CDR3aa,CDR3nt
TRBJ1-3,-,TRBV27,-,CASSPSVPFSGNTIYF,TGTGCCAGCAGTCCTTCGGTCCCCTTCTCTGGAAACACCATATATTTT
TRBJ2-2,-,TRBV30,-,CAHDLRTTISAGELFF,TGTGCCCACGACCTCCGTACTACGATCTCGGCGGGGGAGCTGTTTTTT
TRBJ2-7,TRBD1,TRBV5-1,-,CASSWTGDEQYF,TGCGCCAGCAGTTGGACAGGGGACGAGCAGTACTTC
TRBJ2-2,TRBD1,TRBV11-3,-,CASSLDRGQNGELFF,TGTGCCAGCAGCTTAGACAGGGGGCAGAACGGGGAGCTGTTTTTT
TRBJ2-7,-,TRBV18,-,CASSAQGGEQYF,TGTGCCAGCTCAGCTCAGGGTGGCGAGCAGTACTTC
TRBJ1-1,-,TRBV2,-,CASRGTRVNTEAFF,TGTGCCAGCCGCGGGACGCGCGTGAACACTGAAGCTTTCTTT
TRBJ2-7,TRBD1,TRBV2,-,CASRDTGVRSYEQYF,TGTGCCAGCAGGGACACAGGGGTTAGGTCCTACGAGCAGTACTTC
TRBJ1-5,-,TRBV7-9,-,CASSLAQGDQHF,TGTGCCAGCAGCTTAGCACAGGGCGACCAGCATTTT
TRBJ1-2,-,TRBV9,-,CASSVDFATYGYTF,TGTGCCAGCAGCGTAGATTTCGCTACCTATGGCTACACCTTC
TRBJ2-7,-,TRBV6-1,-,CASSVGISYEQYF,TGTGCCAGCAGTGTCGGGATCTCCTACGAGCAGTACTTC
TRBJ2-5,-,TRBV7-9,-,CASSLWLADQETQYF,TGTGCCAGCAGCTTATGGCTGGCAGATCAAGAGACCCAGTACTTC
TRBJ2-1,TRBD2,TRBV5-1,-,CASSLGLAGVSGEQFF,TGCGCCAGCAGCCTAGGACTAGCGGGAGTATCTGGTGAGCAGTTCTTC
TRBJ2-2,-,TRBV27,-,CASRSDTGELFF,TGTGCCAGCAGGAGTGACACCGGGGAGCTGTTTTTT
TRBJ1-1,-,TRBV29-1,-,CSVEGRARTEAFF,TGCAGCGTTGAAGGGAGGGCGAGGACTGAAGCTTTCTTT
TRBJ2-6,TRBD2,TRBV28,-,CASSRELAGAGGANVLTF,TGTGCCAGCAGTCGCGAACTAGCGGGAGCGGGTGGGGCCAACGTCCTGACTTTC
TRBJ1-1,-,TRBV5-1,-,CASSFARGYNTEAFF,TGCGCCAGCAGCTTCGCCCGGGGTTATAACACTGAAGCTTTCTTT
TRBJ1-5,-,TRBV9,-,CASSGGVGNQPQHF,TGTGCCAGCAGCGGGGGGGTCGGCAATCAGCCCCAGCATTTT
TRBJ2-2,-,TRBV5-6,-,CASSLDRNTGELFF,TGTGCCAGCAGCCTCGACAGGAACACCGGGGAGCTGTTTTTT
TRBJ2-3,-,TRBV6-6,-,CASSSADTQYF,TGTGCCAGCAGTAGCGCAGATACGCAGTATTTT
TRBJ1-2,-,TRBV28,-,CASSLGALYGYTF,TGTGCCAGCAGTTTAGGGGCACTCTATGGCTACACCTTC
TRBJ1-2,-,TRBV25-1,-,CASSTSSGSLGYTF,TGTGCCAGTAGCACTTCCTCAGGGTCCCTTGGCTACACCTTC
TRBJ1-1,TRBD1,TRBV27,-,CASSLTGHTEAFF,TGTGCCAGCAGTTTGACAGGGCACACTGAAGCTTTCTTT
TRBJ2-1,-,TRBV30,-,CAWMGLSNEQFF,TGTGCCTGGATGGGCCTATCCAATGAGCAGTTCTTC
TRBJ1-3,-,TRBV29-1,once,CSVAGDEGGGSTIYF,TGCAGCGTGGCCGGGGACGAGGGAGGCGGGAGCACCATATATTTT
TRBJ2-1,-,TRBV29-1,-,CSCLSSYNEQFF,TGCAGCTGCCTGAGCTCCTACAATGAGCAGTTCTTC
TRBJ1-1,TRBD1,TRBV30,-,CAWNPRTGRKGTEAFF,TGTGCCTGGAATCCAAGGACAGGGAGGAAGGGTACTGAAGCTTTCTTT
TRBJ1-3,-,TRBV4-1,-,CASSQAPFSSGNTIYF,TGCGCCAGCAGCCAAGCTCCGTTTTCTTCTGGAAACACCATATATTTT
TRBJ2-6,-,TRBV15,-,CATSRDWEAGANVLTF,TGTGCCACCAGCAGAGATTGGGAGGCTGGGGCCAACGTCCTGACTTTC
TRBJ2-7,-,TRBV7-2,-,CASSSDFSSYEQYF,TGTGCCAGCAGCTCAGACTTTAGCTCCTACGAGCAGTACTTC
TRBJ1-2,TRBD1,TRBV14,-,CASSLTPGQGLDGYTF,TGTGCCAGCAGCCTTACGCCGGGACAGGGTCTCGATGGCTACACCTTC
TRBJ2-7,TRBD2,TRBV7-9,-,CASSLSGGAYEQYF,TGTGCCAGCAGCCTCAGCGGGGGGGCCTACGAGCAGTACTTC
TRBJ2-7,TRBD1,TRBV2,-,CASRDRTGSSYEQYF,TGTGCCAGCAGAGACAGGACAGGTAGCTCCTACGAGCAGTACTTC
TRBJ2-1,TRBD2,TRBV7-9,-,CASSLASGGLNEQFF,TGTGCCAGCAGCTTAGCCAGCGGGGGGCTCAATGAGCAGTTCTTC
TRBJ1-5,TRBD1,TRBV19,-,CASRIAGTGGNQPQHF,TGTGCCAGTAGGATCGCCGGGACAGGGGGGAATCAGCCCCAGCATTTT
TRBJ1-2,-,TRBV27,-,CASSRRGKANYGYTF,TGTGCCAGCAGCCGCAGGGGAAAAGCTAACTATGGCTACACCTTC
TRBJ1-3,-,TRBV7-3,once,CASSLDSSSLGNTIYF,TGTGCCAGCAGCTTGGACAGTTCCTCTCTGGGAAACACCATATATTTT
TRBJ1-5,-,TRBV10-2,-,CASSDTQGGQPQHF,TGCGCCAGCAGTGATACACAGGGCGGTCAGCCCCAGCATTTT
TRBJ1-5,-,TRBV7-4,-,CASSLRLWSGDQPQHF,TGTGCCAGCAGCTTGAGATTATGGTCCGGGGATCAGCCCCAGCATTTT
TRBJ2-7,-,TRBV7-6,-,CASSPTVWAEQYF,TGTGCCAGCAGCCCAACCGTTTGGGCCGAGCAGTACTTC
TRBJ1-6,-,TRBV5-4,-,CASSNREGSPLHF,TGTGCCAGCAGCAACAGGGAAGGGTCACCCCTCCACTTT
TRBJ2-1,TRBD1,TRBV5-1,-,CASSGTGDSYNEQFF,TGCGCCAGCAGCGGTACAGGGGACTCCTACAATGAGCAGTTCTTC